This T cell receptor beta chain was profiled in a study of shared clonotypes between healthy human individuals (dated by TCRdb to 2020 to 2022). The study in broad terms: A couple of women and a few men aged 18 to 49 years were included in the cohort. For each donor, three plates each were used for CD4 naive and CD4 memory, two plates were used for CD8 naive, and one plate was used for CD8 memory. The study deeply sequenced blood TCR repertoires of several healthy adults to estimate repertoire size and the extent of clonotype sharing between individuals. To increase sequencing depth and limit assay-specific biases, different laboratories used diverse techniques to prepare libraries and sequence TCR repertoires. Each donor's leukapheresis produced roughly between roughly 0.85 and 10 billion PBMCs.

The donors were healthy, HIV-negative adults with no recently reported acute infections or vaccinations. All donors were Caucasian adults living in Nashville, Tennessee, USA. CD4+ T cells were enriched by magnetic negative selection, after which naive cells were positively selected on CD45RA and the negative fraction was taken as the memory subset. Blood was obtained by leukapheresis, after which PBMCs were separated by Ficoll-Histopaque density gradient centrifugation and cryopreserved in liquid nitrogen vapor phase. Analytical flow cytometry was used to check the purity and quantity of each magnetically sorted T cell population. Each sorted fraction had its genomic DNA isolated and then quantified by UV absorbance on a Nanodrop 2000c. Using the deep immunoSEQ assay, TCR CDR3 regions were amplified from genomic DNA by multiplex PCR. Extracted genomic DNA from each cell subset was spread evenly across all wells of several immunoSEQ 96-well plates, with each plate serving as a replicate. For sorted subsets, approximately 200 ng of genomic DNA, equivalent to 25,000 to 35,000 T cell genomes, went into each replicate PCR. The purified libraries were quantified using a Qubit 3.0 fluorometer, sized with a Bioanalyzer 2100, and then quantified again using the KAPA Library Quantification kit. Each immunoSEQ 96-well plate was sequenced on its own single-read 150-cycle Illumina NextSeq 550 flow cell. In the paper's pipeline: Because the immunoSEQ output included only junctional sequences and no quality scores, the filtering could not be the same as the filtering used for full-length reads. Sequences were annotated with PyIR, a Python wrapper for IgBLAST v1.9, using IMGT germline references to assign V/J genes and CDR3. Reads with weak V/J assignments (E-value above 1e-6), missing CDR3, stop codons, out-of-frame junctions, or ambiguous translated residues were removed. V3J clonotypes were defined as sequences sharing an identical inferred V gene, J gene, and CDR3 amino acid sequence. Percentage overlap between repertoires was calculated by dividing the number of shared unique clonotypes by the size of the smaller repertoire. Richness of each repertoire was evaluated using RTK rarefaction, the Chao1 estimator, and Recon v2.1 estimates of unobserved clonotypes. OLGA was used to compute generation probabilities for all TCRbeta clonotypes that the gDNA method yielded from a handful of donors. TCRdb obtained this table from immuneACCESS and retained in-frame rearrangements with V and J assigned. These tables miss some clones; where compared with another copy, unresolved V genes account for less than half of the shortfall, and the remainder is unexplained. That table gives V, J and clone size, and the DNA gave D and trimming. The sample table shows 550,000 to 700,000 clones, and around four fifths are seen once. The ten most abundant clones make up around 1.8% of the sample.

What the work shows at the level of the full study, not this receptor alone: When a handful of donors were compared, the shared fraction of clonotypes was around 5.1% for naive CD4, around 3.5% for naive CD8, 2% to 2.5% for memory CD4, and 0.4% for memory CD8. Pairwise subsampling indicated that sequencing depth was expected to affect the degree of clonotype sharing among donors. Clonotypes shared by all four sorted-subset donors showed higher generation probabilities than non-shared clonotypes. Only blood was sampled, and tissue TCR repertoires likely differ from those in blood. Because the study included only a small number of donors, the genetic and exposure-history diversity represented was limited. Even with the large sequencing depth, rarefaction of the sorted-subset datasets indicated that sequencing was incomplete. Naive subsets generally had larger estimated clonotype richness than memory subsets did.

Spanning cysteine to phenylalanine, the CDR3 consists of 15 amino acids. Only the CDR3 DNA stays, 45 bases, in frame from base 1. According to the germline V gene, CDR1 reads MDHEN and CDR2 reads SYDVKM. V is pruned by 5 bases and J by 0 bases, leaving 2 bases of the junction without a gene match. This clone was found a few times. Which antigen it targets is not known. Nothing much larger sits one base from this clone, and base qualities are not available. The sample was memory CD4+ T cells sorted from blood. Sample cell subset or site, as interpreted from the label and publication: CD45RA-negative fraction. This clonotype was sampled from a woman aged 30 to 39 in good health. The rearrangement joined TRBV28 to TRBJ2-4; 9 bases in between match TRBD1. This receptor carries the CDR3 CASSDRGVAKNIQYF. The DNA sequence is TGTGCCAGCAGTGACAGGGGGGTAGCCAAAAACATTCAGTACTTC.